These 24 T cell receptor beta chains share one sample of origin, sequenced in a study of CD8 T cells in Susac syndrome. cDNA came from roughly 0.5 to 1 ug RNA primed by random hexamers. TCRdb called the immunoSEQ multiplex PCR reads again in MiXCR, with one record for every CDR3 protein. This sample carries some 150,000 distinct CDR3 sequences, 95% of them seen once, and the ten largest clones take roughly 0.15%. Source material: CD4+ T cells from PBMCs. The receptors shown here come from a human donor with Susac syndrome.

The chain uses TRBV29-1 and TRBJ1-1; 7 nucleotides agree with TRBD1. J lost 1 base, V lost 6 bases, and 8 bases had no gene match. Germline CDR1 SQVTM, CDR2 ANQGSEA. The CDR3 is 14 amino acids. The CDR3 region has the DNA TGCAGCGTCTCCATACAGGGGTGGAACACTGAAGCTTTCTTT. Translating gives CSVSIQGWNTEAFF. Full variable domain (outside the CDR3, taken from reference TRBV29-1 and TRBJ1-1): SAVISQKPSRDICQRGTSLTIQCQVDSQVTMMFWYRQQPGQSLTLIATANQGSEATYESGFVIDKFPISRPNLTFSTLTVSNMSPEDSSIYLCSVSIQGWNTEAFFGQGTRLTVV.

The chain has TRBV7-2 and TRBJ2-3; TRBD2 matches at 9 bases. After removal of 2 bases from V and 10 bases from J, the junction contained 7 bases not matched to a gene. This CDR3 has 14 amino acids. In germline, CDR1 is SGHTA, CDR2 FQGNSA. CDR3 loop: CASSLSAGGLPQYF. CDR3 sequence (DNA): TGTGCCAGCAGCTTAAGTGCGGGGGGGCTTCCGCAGTATTTT.

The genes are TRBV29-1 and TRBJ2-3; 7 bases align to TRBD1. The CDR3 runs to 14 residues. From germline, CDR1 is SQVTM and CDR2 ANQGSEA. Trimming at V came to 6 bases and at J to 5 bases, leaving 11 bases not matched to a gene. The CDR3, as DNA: TGCAGCGTCCCAGACAGGGTGAGGGGAGATACGCAGTATTTT. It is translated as CSVPDRVRGDTQYF.

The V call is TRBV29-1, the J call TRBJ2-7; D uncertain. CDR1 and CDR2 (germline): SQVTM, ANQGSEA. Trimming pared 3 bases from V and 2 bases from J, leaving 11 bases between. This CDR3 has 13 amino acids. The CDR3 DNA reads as TGCAGCGTTGAGGGCGATCAGGCCTACGAGCAGTACTTC. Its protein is CSVEGDQAYEQYF.

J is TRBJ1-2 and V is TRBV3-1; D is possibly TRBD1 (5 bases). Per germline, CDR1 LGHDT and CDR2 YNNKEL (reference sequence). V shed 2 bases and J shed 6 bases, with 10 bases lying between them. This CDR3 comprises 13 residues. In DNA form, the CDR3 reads TGTGCCAGCAGCCAAAGGTTAGGGGATGGCTACACCTTC. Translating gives CASSQRLGDGYTF.

The CDR3 nucleotides are TGTGCCAGCAGAGAGGCAGGGTTCTTCGGCTACACCTTC. Residues: CASREAGFFGYTF. The chain employs TRBV9 and TRBJ1-2; TRBD1 is a possible D gene (5 bases). Germline V CDR1 and CDR2: SGDLS, YYNGEE. This CDR3 comprises 13 residues. Trimming removed 5 bases from V and 8 bases from J, with 16 bases in between.

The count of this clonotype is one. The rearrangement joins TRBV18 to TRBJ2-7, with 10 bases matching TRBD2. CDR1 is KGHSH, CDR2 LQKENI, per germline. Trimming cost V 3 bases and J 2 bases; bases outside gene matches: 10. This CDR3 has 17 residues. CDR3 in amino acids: CASSPALAGAQTYEQYF. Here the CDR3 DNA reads TGTGCCAGCTCACCGGCCCTAGCGGGGGCACAAACCTACGAGCAGTACTTC.

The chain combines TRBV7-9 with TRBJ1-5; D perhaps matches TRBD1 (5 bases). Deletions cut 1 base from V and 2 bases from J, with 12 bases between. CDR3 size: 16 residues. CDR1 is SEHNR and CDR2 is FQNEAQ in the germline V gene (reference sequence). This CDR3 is CASSLGDLRGNQPQHF. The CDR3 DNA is TGTGCCAGCAGCTTAGGGGACCTTAGGGGCAATCAGCCCCAGCATTTT.

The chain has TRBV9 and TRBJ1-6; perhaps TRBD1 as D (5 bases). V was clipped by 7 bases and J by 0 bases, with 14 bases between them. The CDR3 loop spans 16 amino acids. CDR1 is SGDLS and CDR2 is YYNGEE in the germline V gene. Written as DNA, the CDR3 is TGTGCCAGCGGATTGGGACGGGACTCCTATAATTCACCCCTCCACTTT. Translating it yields CASGLGRDSYNSPLHF.

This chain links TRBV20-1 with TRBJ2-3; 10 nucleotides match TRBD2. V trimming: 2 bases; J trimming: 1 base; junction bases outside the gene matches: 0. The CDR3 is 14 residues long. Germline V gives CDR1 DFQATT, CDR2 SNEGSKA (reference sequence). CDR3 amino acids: CSARLAGGTDTQYF. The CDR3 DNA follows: TGCAGTGCTAGACTAGCGGGGGGCACAGATACGCAGTATTTT.

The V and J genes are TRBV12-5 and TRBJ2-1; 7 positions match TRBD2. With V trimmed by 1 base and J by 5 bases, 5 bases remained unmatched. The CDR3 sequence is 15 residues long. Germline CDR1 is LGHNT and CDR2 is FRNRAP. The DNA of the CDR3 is TGTGCTAGTGGTTTGGGCCTAGCGGAAGACAATGAGCAGTTCTTC. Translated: CASGLGLAEDNEQFF.

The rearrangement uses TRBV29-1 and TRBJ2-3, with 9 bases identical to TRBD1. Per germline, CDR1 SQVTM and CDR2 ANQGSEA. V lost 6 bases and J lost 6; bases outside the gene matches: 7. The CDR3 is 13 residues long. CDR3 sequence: CSVRTGVSDTQYF. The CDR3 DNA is TGCAGCGTGCGGACAGGGGTGTCGGATACGCAGTATTTT.

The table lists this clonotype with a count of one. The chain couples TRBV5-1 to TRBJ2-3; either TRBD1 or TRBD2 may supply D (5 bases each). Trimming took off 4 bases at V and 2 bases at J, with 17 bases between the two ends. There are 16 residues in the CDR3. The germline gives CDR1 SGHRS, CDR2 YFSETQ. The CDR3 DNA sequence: TGCGCCAGCAGCACCGAGGGGCTAGCCCTCACAGATACGCAGTATTTT. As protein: CASSTEGLALTDTQYF.

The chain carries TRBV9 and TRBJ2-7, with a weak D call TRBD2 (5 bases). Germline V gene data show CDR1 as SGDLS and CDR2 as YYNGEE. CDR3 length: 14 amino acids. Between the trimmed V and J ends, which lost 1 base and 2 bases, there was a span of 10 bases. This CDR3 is CASSVSSGTYEQYF. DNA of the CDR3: TGTGCCAGCAGCGTATCCTCCGGGACCTACGAGCAGTACTTC.

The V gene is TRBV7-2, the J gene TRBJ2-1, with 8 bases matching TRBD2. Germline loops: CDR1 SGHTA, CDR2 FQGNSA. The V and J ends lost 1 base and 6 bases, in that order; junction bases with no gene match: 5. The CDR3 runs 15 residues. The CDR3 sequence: CASSLGGLGANEQFF. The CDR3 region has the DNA TGTGCCAGCAGCTTAGGGGGACTAGGGGCCAATGAGCAGTTCTTC.

For the CDR3, the DNA is TGCGCCAGCAGCCAATGGGCTCCGGGACAGGATAGCAATCAGCCCCAGCATTTT. It yields the protein CASSQWAPGQDSNQPQHF. The V gene is TRBV4-1, the J gene TRBJ1-5; the match to TRBD1 covers 8 bases. With V trimmed by 2 bases and J by 0 bases, 9 bases remained unmatched. This CDR3 has 18 amino acids. Germline V gene data show CDR1 as MGHRA and CDR2 as YSYEKL.

The CDR3 bases are TGTGCCAGCAGCCTGAACAGACAGCGCAACAACGAGCAGTACTTC. This gives the protein CASSLNRQRNNEQYF. The chain uses TRBV12-3 or TRBV12-4 and TRBJ2-7; D perhaps matches TRBD1 (5 bases). Trimming shortened V by 6 bases and J by 5 bases, and 20 bases separated the two germline ends. The CDR3 length is 15 residues.

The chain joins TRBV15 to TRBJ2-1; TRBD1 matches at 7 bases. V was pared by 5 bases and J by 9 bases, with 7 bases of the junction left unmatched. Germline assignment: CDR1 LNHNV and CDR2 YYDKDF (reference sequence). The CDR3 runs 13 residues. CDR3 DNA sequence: TGTGCCACCAGCCCTCTACAGGGGAGTGAGCAGTTCTTC. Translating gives CATSPLQGSEQFF.

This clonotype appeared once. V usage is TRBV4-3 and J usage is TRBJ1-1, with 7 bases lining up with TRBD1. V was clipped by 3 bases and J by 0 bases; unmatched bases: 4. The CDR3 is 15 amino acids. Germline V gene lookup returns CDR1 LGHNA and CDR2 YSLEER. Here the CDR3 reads CASSQGDSLNTEAFF. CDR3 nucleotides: TGCGCCAGCAGCCAGGGGGACAGCCTGAACACTGAAGCTTTCTTT.

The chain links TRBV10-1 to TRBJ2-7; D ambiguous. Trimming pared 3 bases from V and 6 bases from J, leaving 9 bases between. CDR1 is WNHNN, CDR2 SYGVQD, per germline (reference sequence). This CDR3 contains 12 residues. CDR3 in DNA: TGCGCCAGCAGTGATGGATCCCTCGAGCAGTACTTC. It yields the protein CASSDGSLEQYF.

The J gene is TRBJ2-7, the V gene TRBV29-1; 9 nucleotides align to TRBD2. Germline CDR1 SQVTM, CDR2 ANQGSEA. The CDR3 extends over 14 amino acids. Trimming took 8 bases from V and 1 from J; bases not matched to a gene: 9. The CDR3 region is CSSSLAGYSYEQYF. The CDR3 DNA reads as TGCAGCTCATCGCTAGCGGGGTATTCCTACGAGCAGTACTTC.

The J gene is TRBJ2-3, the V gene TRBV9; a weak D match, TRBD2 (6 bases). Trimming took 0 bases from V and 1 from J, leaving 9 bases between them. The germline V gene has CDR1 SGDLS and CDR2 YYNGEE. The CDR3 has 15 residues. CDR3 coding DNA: TGTGCCAGCAGCGTAGACCCTAGCGGCACAGATACGCAGTATTTT. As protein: CASSVDPSGTDTQYF. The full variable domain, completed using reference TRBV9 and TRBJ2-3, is DSGVTQTPKHLITATGQRVTLRCSPRSGDLSVYWYQQSLDQGLQFLIQYYNGEERAKGNILERFSAQQFPDLHSELNLSSLELGDSALYFCASSVDPSGTDTQYFGPGTRLTVL.

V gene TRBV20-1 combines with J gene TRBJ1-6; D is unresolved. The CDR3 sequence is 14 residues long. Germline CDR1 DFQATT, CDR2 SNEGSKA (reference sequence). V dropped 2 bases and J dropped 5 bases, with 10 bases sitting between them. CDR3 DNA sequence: TGCAGTGCTAGAAAGGACGAGAATAATTCACCCCTCCACTTT. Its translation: CSARKDENNSPLHF.

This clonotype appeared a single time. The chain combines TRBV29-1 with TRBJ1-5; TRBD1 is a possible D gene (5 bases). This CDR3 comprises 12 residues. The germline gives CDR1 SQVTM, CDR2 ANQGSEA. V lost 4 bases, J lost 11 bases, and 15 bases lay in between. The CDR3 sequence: CSVGGGSSAQHF. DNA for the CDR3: TGCAGCGTTGGGGGGGGTAGTTCGGCCCAGCATTTT.